Listed below are T cell receptor beta chains from one sample, sequenced in a study of CD8 T cells in Susac syndrome. TCRdb re-derived calls from the immunoSEQ multiplex PCR reads in MiXCR, one entry per CDR3 protein. This sample has 75,000 to 100,000 distinct CDR3 sequences, with over 90% found just once. The material sequenced was CD8+ T cells from PBMCs. The source is a human donor in good health. Both conserved end residues are part of each CDR3. Each record gives: CDR3 DNA, CDR3 protein, V gene, D gene, J gene, clone size. D genes are given only for firm matches. The size of a clone is reported for some rows only, either as once, few or many, or as a class for expanded clones.

DNA: TGTGCCAGCACGGGGGGACGGGGGAGGAGCGAGCAGTACTTC; CDR3: CASTGGRGRSEQYF; V: TRBV27; D: TRBD2; J: TRBJ2-7; size: -
DNA: TGTGCCAGCAGCTCAGATCAGGAAAAACTGTTTTTT; CDR3: CASSSDQEKLFF; V: TRBV12-3/TRBV12-4; D: -; J: TRBJ1-4; size: -
DNA: TGTGCCAGCAGTTTTAGGAGGGTAAGCAATCAGCCCCAGCATTTT; CDR3: CASSFRRVSNQPQHF; V: TRBV28; D: -; J: TRBJ1-5; size: -
DNA: TGTGCCAGCAGTTTGGGGGGATACAACAATGAGCAGTTCTTC; CDR3: CASSLGGYNNEQFF; V: TRBV27; D: -; J: TRBJ2-1; size: -
DNA: TGTGCCAGCAGTCCCCATACCCCAGGGGGCCAGCGTGGCTACACCTTC; CDR3: CASSPHTPGGQRGYTF; V: TRBV11-2; D: TRBD1; J: TRBJ1-2; size: once
DNA: TGTGCCAGCAGCCTTTCCCTAGCGGAGCACACAGATACGCAGTATTTT; CDR3: CASSLSLAEHTDTQYF; V: TRBV3-1; D: TRBD2; J: TRBJ2-3; size: -
DNA: TGTGCCAGTAGTGCTCAACAGGGGGAGGGTCTCGAGCAGTACTTC; CDR3: CASSAQQGEGLEQYF; V: TRBV19; D: -; J: TRBJ2-7; size: -
DNA: TGCAGCGTCTTTAAGACAGGGGGCTCGATTTTTAACTATGGCTACACCTTC; CDR3: CSVFKTGGSIFNYGYTF; V: TRBV29-1; D: TRBD1; J: TRBJ1-2; size: once
DNA: TGTGCCAGCAGCTGGACGGTAGATACGCAGTATTTT; CDR3: CASSWTVDTQYF; V: TRBV5-6; D: -; J: TRBJ2-3; size: -
DNA: TGCGCCAGCAGCACGGACAGACTCAATCAGCCCCAGCATTTT; CDR3: CASSTDRLNQPQHF; V: TRBV4-1; D: -; J: TRBJ1-5; size: -
DNA: TGTGCCACGGGCCAGCCCCAGCATTTT; CDR3: CATGQPQHF; V: TRBV15; D: -; J: TRBJ1-5; size: -
DNA: TGTGCCAGCAGACCTCCTGGACAGGGGGCCCCGAACACCGGGGAGCTGTTTTTT; CDR3: CASRPPGQGAPNTGELFF; V: TRBV7-9; D: TRBD1; J: TRBJ2-2; size: -
DNA: TGTGCCAGCAGTGAAGGGAGTAGCCCAGATACGCAGTATTTT; CDR3: CASSEGSSPDTQYF; V: TRBV2; D: -; J: TRBJ2-3; size: -
DNA: TGTGCCACCCGACAGGGATCCTACGAGCAGTACTTC; CDR3: CATRQGSYEQYF; V: TRBV14; D: TRBD1; J: TRBJ2-7; size: once
DNA: TGTGCCAGCAGCTTAAGCAGGGGGCTGTACGTCCTGACTTTC; CDR3: CASSLSRGLYVLTF; V: TRBV7-9; D: TRBD1; J: TRBJ2-6; size: -
DNA: TGTGCCATCAGTGAGATCGGGGAGCTGTTTTTT; CDR3: CAISEIGELFF; V: TRBV10-3; D: -; J: TRBJ2-2; size: -
DNA: TGTGCCAGCAGCCCGGGACCCTATGGCTACACCTTC; CDR3: CASSPGPYGYTF; V: TRBV11-2; D: -; J: TRBJ1-2; size: -
DNA: TGTGCCAGCAGTTTATCGACAAGGCGGTCTATAGATACGCAGTATTTT; CDR3: CASSLSTRRSIDTQYF; V: TRBV27; D: -; J: TRBJ2-3; size: -
DNA: TGTGCCAGCAGCGTAGGACGGAACGACTTCTATGGCTACACCTTC; CDR3: CASSVGRNDFYGYTF; V: TRBV9; D: -; J: TRBJ1-2; size: -
DNA: TGTGCCAGCAGCTCGACAGAGGCAAGCAATCAGCCCCAGCATTTT; CDR3: CASSSTEASNQPQHF; V: TRBV7-9; D: -; J: TRBJ1-5; size: -
DNA: TGCGCCAGCAGCCATGGGGGCGCCTACGAGCAGTACTTC; CDR3: CASSHGGAYEQYF; V: TRBV4-1; D: -; J: TRBJ2-7; size: -
DNA: TGTGCCAGCAGCCCCCCGTGGAGAGGCTGGGAGCTGTTTTTT; CDR3: CASSPPWRGWELFF; V: TRBV7-8; D: -; J: TRBJ2-2; size: -
DNA: TGTGCCAGCAGCGCCGGTAGGGGAGATGGCTACACCTTC; CDR3: CASSAGRGDGYTF; V: TRBV9; D: -; J: TRBJ1-2; size: -
DNA: TGTGCCAGCAGCCTTTCCACAGGCGAGCAGTACTTC; CDR3: CASSLSTGEQYF; V: TRBV9; D: -; J: TRBJ2-7; size: -
DNA: TGTGCCAGCAGCAGAACAGGGGGCGGAAATGAGCAGTTCTTC; CDR3: CASSRTGGGNEQFF; V: TRBV16; D: TRBD1; J: TRBJ2-1; size: -
DNA: TGTGCCAGCAGTTTTACCAGGGGGCGGACAGATACGCAGTATTTT; CDR3: CASSFTRGRTDTQYF; V: TRBV28; D: TRBD1; J: TRBJ2-3; size: -
DNA: TGCGCCAGCAGCCTCCTTTCCAGGGGGGGCACAGATACGCAGTATTTT; CDR3: CASSLLSRGGTDTQYF; V: TRBV4-1; D: -; J: TRBJ2-3; size: few
DNA: TGTGCCAGCAGTGACGACACGGGTGGAGAGACCCAGTACTTC; CDR3: CASSDDTGGETQYF; V: TRBV12-3/TRBV12-4; D: -; J: TRBJ2-5; size: -
DNA: TGCAGCCTCCATGTAGGGGCTTTCTTT; CDR3: CSLHVGAFF; V: TRBV20-1; D: -; J: TRBJ1-1; size: -
DNA: TGTGCCAGCAGTTTGGGGGGGGGTCCTAGCTCCTACAATGAGCAGTTCTTC; CDR3: CASSLGGGPSSYNEQFF; V: TRBV27; D: TRBD2; J: TRBJ2-1; size: -
DNA: TGCAGTGCTAGAGCCCTATATGAAGATACGCAGTATTTT; CDR3: CSARALYEDTQYF; V: TRBV20-1; D: -; J: TRBJ2-3; size: -
DNA: TGCGCCAGCAGCCCGGTCGACAGCGTCTACGAGCAGTACTTC; CDR3: CASSPVDSVYEQYF; V: TRBV5-1; D: -; J: TRBJ2-7; size: few
DNA: TGTGCCAGCAGCCATATCGGGGCTCTTGGCACCGGGGAGCTGTTTTTT; CDR3: CASSHIGALGTGELFF; V: TRBV3-1; D: -; J: TRBJ2-2; size: -
DNA: TGTGCCAGCAGTGGGCCTGGGATAGGCACCATATATTTT; CDR3: CASSGPGIGTIYF; V: TRBV27; D: -; J: TRBJ1-3; size: -
DNA: TGTGCCAGCAGGGGGGTAAATCAGCCCCAGCATTTT; CDR3: CASRGVNQPQHF; V: TRBV12-3/TRBV12-4; D: -; J: TRBJ1-5; size: once
DNA: TGTGCCAGCAGGGACGGGTACAATGAGCAGTTCTTC; CDR3: CASRDGYNEQFF; V: TRBV7-9; D: -; J: TRBJ2-1; size: -
DNA: TGTGCCAGCAGTTTAGATAAGAAGACCCAGTACTTC; CDR3: CASSLDKKTQYF; V: TRBV27; D: -; J: TRBJ2-5; size: once
DNA: TGTGCCAGTAGTATAGCGAACGAGCAGTACTTC; CDR3: CASSIANEQYF; V: TRBV19; D: -; J: TRBJ2-7; size: -
DNA: TGCAGCGCCCTAGCCGGGACTAGCGGGAGTTTT; CDR3: CSALAGTSGSF; V: TRBV29-1; D: TRBD2; J: TRBJ2-3; size: -
DNA: TGTGCCGGGACGGAGAACACCGGGGAGCTGTTTTTT; CDR3: CAGTENTGELFF; V: TRBV7-2; D: -; J: TRBJ2-2; size: -
DNA: TGTGCCAGCACCTTAGGGGCGAGAAACATTCAGTACTTC; CDR3: CASTLGARNIQYF; V: TRBV28; D: -; J: TRBJ2-4; size: -
DNA: TGTGCCAGCAGCCCCCCGGGGCAAGATACGCAGTATTTT; CDR3: CASSPPGQDTQYF; V: TRBV4-2; D: -; J: TRBJ2-3; size: -
DNA: TGTGCCAGCAGCTATACGACAGGGAGACACGAGCAGTACTTC; CDR3: CASSYTTGRHEQYF; V: TRBV12-3/TRBV12-4; D: TRBD1; J: TRBJ2-7; size: -
DNA: TGCGCCAGCAGTTGGGGACAGGGGGCGCCTGAGGATGGCTACACCTTC; CDR3: CASSWGQGAPEDGYTF; V: TRBV5-1; D: TRBD1; J: TRBJ1-2; size: -
DNA: TGTGCCACCAGCAGGAGTAGGGTCGGCTCCTACGAGCAGTACTTC; CDR3: CATSRSRVGSYEQYF; V: TRBV15; D: -; J: TRBJ2-7; size: -